The clone carrying this T cell receptor (beta chain) was recorded at least ten times. This sample was included in a study of spatial heterogeneity in lung cancer. Noted time point: sample taken at primary tumor resection. Unsorted tumor, nontumor lung tissue or cryopreserved PBMC supplied the whole RNA. The V gene lost 1 base and the J gene lost 10 bases, with 5 bases spanning the gap. Germline loops: CDR1 SEHNR, CDR2 FQNEAQ (reference sequence). The CDR3 sequence is 12 residues long. TCRdb redid the calling of the 5' RACE reads with MiXCR, one entry per CDR3 protein. In the table there are 20,000 to 25,000 distinct CDR3 sequences, about 7.2% of which are singletons.

V gene TRBV7-9 combines with J gene TRBJ1-6, with D uncertain. The source was PBMCs, collected at surgery. This clonotype was obtained from a male donor with early-stage non-small cell lung cancer. CDR3 residues: CASSLDISPLHF. The CDR3 nucleotides read TGTGCCAGCAGCTTAGATATCTCACCCCTCCACTTT.